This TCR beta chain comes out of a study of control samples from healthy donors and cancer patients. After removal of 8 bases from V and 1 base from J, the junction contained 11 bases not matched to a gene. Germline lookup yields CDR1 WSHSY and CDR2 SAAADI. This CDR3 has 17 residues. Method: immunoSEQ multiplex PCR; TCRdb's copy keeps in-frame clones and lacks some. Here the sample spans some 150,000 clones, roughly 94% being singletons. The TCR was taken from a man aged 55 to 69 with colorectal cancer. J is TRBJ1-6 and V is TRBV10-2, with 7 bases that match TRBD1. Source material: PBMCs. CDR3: CASLDFAQGSYNSPLHF. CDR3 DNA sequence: TGCGCCAGCTTAGATTTCGCACAGGGGTCCTATAATTCACCCCTCCACTTT.